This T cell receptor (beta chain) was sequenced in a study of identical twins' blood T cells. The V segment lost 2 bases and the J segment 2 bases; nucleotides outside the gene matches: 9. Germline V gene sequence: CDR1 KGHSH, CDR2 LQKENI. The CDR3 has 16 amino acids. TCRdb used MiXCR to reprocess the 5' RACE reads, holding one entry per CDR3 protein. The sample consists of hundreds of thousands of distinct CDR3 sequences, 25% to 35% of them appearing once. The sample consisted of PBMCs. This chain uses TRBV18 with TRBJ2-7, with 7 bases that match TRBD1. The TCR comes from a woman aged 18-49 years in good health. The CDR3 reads CASSPIGQAATYEQYF. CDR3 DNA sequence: TGTGCCAGCTCACCAATAGGACAGGCCGCTACCTACGAGCAGTACTTC.